The 14 T cell receptor beta chains in this list originate from one sample, sequenced in a study of CD8+ T cells in alopecia areata. Extracted RNA was reverse transcribed, and the resulting cDNA served as sequencing template. Assay: immunoSEQ multiplex PCR; the TCRdb copy retains only in-frame clones and omits some. The data show roughly 120,000 clones, with roughly 68% seen just once and 2.5% to 3% held by the top ten. Sample: CD4+ T cells sorted from blood. The receptor source for this set is a human donor in good health.

J is TRBJ1-1 and V is TRBV6-1; 7 bases are shared with TRBD1. The germline CDR1 and CDR2 sequences are MNHNS and SASEGT. Trimming cost V 10 bases and J 3 bases; bases outside gene matches: 8. The CDR3 extends over 13 amino acids. The CDR3 nucleotides are TGTGCCACCAGACAGGGAGGGGACACTGAAGCTTTCTTT. It encodes CATRQGGDTEAFF.

This chain joins TRBV30 and TRBJ1-2; 8 bases map to TRBD1. In germline, CDR1 is GTSNPN, CDR2 SVGIG (reference sequence). Trimming removed 5 bases from V and 7 bases from J; junction bases left unmatched: 6. This CDR3 is built from 12 residues. The CDR3 nucleotides read TGTGCCTGGCAAACAGGGGGTCCTGGCTACACCTTC. Translated: CAWQTGGPGYTF.

This chain uses TRBV9 with TRBJ1-5; TRBD1 matches at 10 bases. CDR3 length: 15 amino acids. In germline, CDR1 is SGDLS, CDR2 YYNGEE. Losses at the gene ends were 4 bases for V and 6 bases for J; bases not matched to a gene: 7. CDR3 residues: CASSPGQGGPQPQHF. The CDR3 DNA is TGTGCCAGCAGCCCTGGACAGGGGGGCCCTCAGCCCCAGCATTTT. The complete variable domain, with remaining parts taken from reference TRBV9 and TRBJ1-5, reads DSGVTQTPKHLITATGQRVTLRCSPRSGDLSVYWYQQSLDQGLQFLIQYYNGEERAKGNILERFSAQQFPDLHSELNLSSLELGDSALYFCASSPGQGGPQPQHFGDGTRLSIL.

V gene TRBV29-1 combines with J gene TRBJ1-1, with 7 bases fitting TRBD1. Per the germline V gene, CDR1 is SQVTM and CDR2 is ANQGSEA. Trimming took 4 bases from V and 5 from J; bases not matched to a gene: 7. CDR3 length: 13 residues. CDR3 residues: CSVATGSVTEAFF. The DNA of the CDR3 is TGCAGCGTTGCGACAGGGAGTGTAACTGAAGCTTTCTTT.

Only one count was recorded for this clone. J is TRBJ2-1 and V is TRBV30, with D possibly matching TRBD2 (6 bases). Deletions cut 4 bases from V and 3 bases from J, with 10 bases between. Germline assignment: CDR1 GTSNPN and CDR2 SVGIG (reference sequence). The CDR3 runs 13 residues. The CDR3 bases are TGTGCCTGGAAGGGCGGGGACTACAATGAGCAGTTCTTC. Translated, it gives CAWKGGDYNEQFF.

The chain uses TRBV5-1 and TRBJ1-1; TRBD1 might be the D (6 bases). V dropped 3 bases and J dropped 1 base, with 7 bases sitting between them. The germline V gene encodes CDR1 SGHRS and CDR2 YFSETQ. The CDR3 loop spans 13 amino acids. CDR3 bases: TGCGCCAGCAGCTCGACAGGGAACACTGAAGCTTTCTTT. Protein: CASSSTGNTEAFF.

This clone was counted only a few times. The same CDR3 is also encoded by other DNA sequences in this sample. The rearrangement joins TRBV30 to TRBJ1-2; TRBD1 matches 10 bases. The CDR3 extends over 14 amino acids. CDR1 and CDR2 (germline): GTSNPN, SVGIG (reference sequence). Losses at the gene ends were 3 bases for V and 4 bases for J; bases not matched to a gene: 5. The CDR3 sequence is CAWSRDRGLYGYTF. The CDR3 DNA is TGTGCCTGGAGCCGGGACAGGGGTCTCTATGGCTACACCTTC.

The chain couples TRBV10-3 to TRBJ2-5, with 9 bases that match TRBD2. The V gene's germline CDR1 is ENHRY and CDR2 SYGVKD. This CDR3 is built from 14 residues. The trim removed 10 bases at V and 1 base at J, leaving 7 bases unmatched. The CDR3 region has the DNA TGTGCCACAGGTAGCGGGGGCCTCCAAGAGACCCAGTACTTC. Translated, it gives CATGSGGLQETQYF.

The V and J genes are TRBV18 and TRBJ2-7, with 7 bases identical to TRBD1. Germline V gene data show CDR1 as KGHSH and CDR2 as LQKENI. V was clipped by 4 bases and J by 3 bases; unmatched bases: 6. The CDR3 has 14 amino acids. The CDR3 region has the DNA TGTGCCAGCTCACGTGGACAGGCAAACTACGAGCAGTACTTC. Translation: CASSRGQANYEQYF.

This chain links TRBV6-1 with TRBJ2-7; tentatively, D is TRBD2 (6 bases). This CDR3 contains 12 residues. Germline CDR1 MNHNS, CDR2 SASEGT. The V and J ends lost 11 bases and 1 base respectively, with 12 bases between them. DNA for the CDR3: TGTGCCCCGGCAGGGAGGTCCTACGAGCAGTACTTC. It specifies CAPAGRSYEQYF.

V usage is TRBV5-1 and J usage is TRBJ2-7; D remains unclear. Trimming took off 0 bases at V and 4 bases at J, with 5 bases between the two ends. Germline V gene sequence: CDR1 SGHRS, CDR2 YFSETQ. The CDR3 contains 12 residues. CDR3 loop: CASSLGNYEQYF. The CDR3 nucleotides are TGCGCCAGCAGCTTGGGAAATTACGAGCAGTACTTC.

The rearrangement links TRBV5-6 to TRBJ2-1; either TRBD1 or TRBD2 may supply D (6 bases each). The germline V and J ends were trimmed by 8 bases and 5 bases, with 20 bases remaining between them. Germline V CDR1 and CDR2: SGHDT, YYEEEE. This CDR3 region has 15 residues. Here the CDR3 reads CASSSEGGRNNEQFF. The CDR3 DNA reads TGTGCCAGTTCCTCGGAGGGGGGTCGCAACAATGAGCAGTTCTTC. Together with reference TRBV5-6 and TRBJ2-1, the CDR3 gives the full variable domain: DAGVTQSPTHLIKTRGQQVTLRCSPKSGHDTVSWYQQALGQGPQFIFQYYEEEERQRGNFPDRFSGHQFPNYSSELNVNALLLGDSALYLCASSSEGGRNNEQFFGPGTRLTVL.

The chain joins TRBV11-2 to TRBJ2-1; 11 nucleotides line up with TRBD2. V shed 3 bases and J 12 bases; nucleotides not matched to a gene: 10. The CDR3 runs to 15 residues. Per the germline V gene, CDR1 is SGHAT and CDR2 is FQNNGV. The CDR3 is CASSLGGLAGIGQFF. CDR3 DNA sequence: TGTGCCAGCAGCTTGGGTGGACTAGCGGGCATTGGGCAGTTCTTC. Using reference TRBV11-2 and TRBJ2-1 for the parts outside the CDR3, the full variable domain is EAGVAQSPRYKIIEKRQSVAFWCNPISGHATLYWYQQILGQGPKLLIQFQNNGVVDDSQLPKDRFSAERLKGVDSTLKIQPAKLEDSAVYLCASSLGGLAGIGQFFGPGTRLTVL.

The V gene is TRBV19, the J gene TRBJ2-2, with D possibly being TRBD1 (6 bases). CDR1 and CDR2 (germline): LNHDA, SQIVND (reference sequence). Trimming cost V 6 bases and J 4 bases, with 18 bases left between them. The CDR3 is 16 residues long. This chain's CDR3 is CASSSYWGLPTGELFF. The CDR3, as DNA: TGTGCCAGTAGCTCTTACTGGGGGCTGCCCACCGGGGAGCTGTTTTTT.